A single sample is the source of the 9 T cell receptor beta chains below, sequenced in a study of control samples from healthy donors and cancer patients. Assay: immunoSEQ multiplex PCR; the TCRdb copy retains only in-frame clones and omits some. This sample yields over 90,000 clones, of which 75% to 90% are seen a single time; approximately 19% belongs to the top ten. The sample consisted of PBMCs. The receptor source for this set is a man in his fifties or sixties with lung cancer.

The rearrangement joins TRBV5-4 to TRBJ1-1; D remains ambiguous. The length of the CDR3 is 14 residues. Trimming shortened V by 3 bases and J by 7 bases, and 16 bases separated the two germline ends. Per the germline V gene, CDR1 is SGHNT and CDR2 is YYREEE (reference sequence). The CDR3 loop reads CASSSGSRTLEAFF. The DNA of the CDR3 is TGTGCCAGCAGCTCCGGGTCCCGGACCCTTGAAGCTTTCTTT. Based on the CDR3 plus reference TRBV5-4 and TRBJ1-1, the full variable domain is ETGVTQSPTHLIKTRGQQVTLRCSSQSGHNTVSWYQQALGQGPQFIFQYYREEENGRGNFPPRFSGLQFPNYSSELNVNALELDDSALYLCASSSGSRTLEAFFGQGTRLTVV.

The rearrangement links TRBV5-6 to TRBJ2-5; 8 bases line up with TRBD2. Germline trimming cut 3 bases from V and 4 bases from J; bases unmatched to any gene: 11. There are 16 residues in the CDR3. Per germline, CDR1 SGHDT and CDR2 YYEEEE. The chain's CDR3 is CASSYLGRGAGETQYF. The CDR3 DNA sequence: TGTGCCAGCAGCTACCTTGGGCGGGGGGCTGGAGAGACCCAGTACTTC.

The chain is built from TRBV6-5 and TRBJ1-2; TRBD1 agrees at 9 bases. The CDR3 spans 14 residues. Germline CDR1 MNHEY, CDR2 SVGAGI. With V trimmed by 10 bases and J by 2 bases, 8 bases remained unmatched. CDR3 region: CATHRGQGNYGYTF. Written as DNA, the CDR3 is TGTGCCACCCACAGGGGGCAGGGGAACTATGGCTACACCTTC.

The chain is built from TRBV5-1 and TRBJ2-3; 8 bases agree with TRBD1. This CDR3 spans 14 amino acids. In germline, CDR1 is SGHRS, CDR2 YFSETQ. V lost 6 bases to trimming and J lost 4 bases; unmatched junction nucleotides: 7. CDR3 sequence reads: CASTTGEVADTQYF. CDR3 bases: TGCGCCAGCACGACAGGGGAAGTCGCAGATACGCAGTATTTT.

CDR3 in amino acids: CAWTVHGLGAFF. CDR3 sequence (DNA): TGTGCCTGGACCGTCCACGGTTTAGGGGCTTTCTTT. The chain combines TRBV30 with TRBJ1-1; D ambiguous. CDR3 length equals 12 residues. The V and J ends lost 4 bases and 11 bases respectively, with 17 bases between them. CDR1 and CDR2 from the germline V gene are GTSNPN and SVGIG (reference sequence).

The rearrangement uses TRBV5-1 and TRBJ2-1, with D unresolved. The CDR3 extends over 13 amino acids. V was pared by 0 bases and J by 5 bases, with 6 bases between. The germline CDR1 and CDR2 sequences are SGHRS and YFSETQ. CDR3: CASSLVPDNEQFF. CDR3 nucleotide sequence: TGCGCCAGCAGCTTGGTCCCGGACAATGAGCAGTTCTTC.

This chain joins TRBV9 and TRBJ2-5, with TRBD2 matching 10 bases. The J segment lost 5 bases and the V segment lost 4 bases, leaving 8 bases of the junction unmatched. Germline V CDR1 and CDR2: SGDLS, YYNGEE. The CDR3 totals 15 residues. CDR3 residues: CASSQGTSVRETQYF. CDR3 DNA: TGTGCCAGCAGCCAGGGGACTAGCGTCCGTGAGACCCAGTACTTC.

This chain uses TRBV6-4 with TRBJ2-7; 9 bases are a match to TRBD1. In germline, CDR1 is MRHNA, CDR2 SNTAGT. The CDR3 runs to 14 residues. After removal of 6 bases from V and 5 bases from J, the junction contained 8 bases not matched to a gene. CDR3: CASSYGQGCHEQYF. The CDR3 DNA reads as TGTGCCAGCAGCTACGGACAGGGGTGCCACGAGCAGTACTTC.

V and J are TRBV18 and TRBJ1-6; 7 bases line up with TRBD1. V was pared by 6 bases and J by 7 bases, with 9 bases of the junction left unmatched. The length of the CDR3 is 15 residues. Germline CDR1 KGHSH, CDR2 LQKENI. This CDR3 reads CASSPQGGGNSPLHF. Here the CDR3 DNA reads TGTGCCAGCTCCCCCCAGGGGGGAGGAAATTCACCCCTCCACTTT.